This T cell receptor beta chain was found in a study of T cell responses to AZD1222 COVID-19 vaccine. Study results and limitations: Donor demographics were predominantly white British with a female majority; clonal diversity may be underestimated.

Points on this clone: Antigen specificity is unknown.

The V and J ends lost 1 base and 5 bases, in that order; junction bases with no gene match: 3. The CDR3 consists of 15 residues. Germline V gives CDR1 SNHLY, CDR2 FYNNEI. Repertoires were generated with immunoSEQ multiplex PCR, while TCRdb's copy carries only in-frame clones and drops some. The data show 78,000 or so clones, about nine tenths seen once. This sequence was found in an adult in good health. Sequenced material: peripheral blood, taken on day 0 of AZD1222 vaccination. The chain is built from TRBV2 and TRBJ2-5; 11 positions agree with TRBD2. CDR3 in amino acids: CASSEGLAGGETQYF. The DNA for the CDR3 is TGTGCCAGCAGTGAAGGGTTAGCGGGGGGGGAGACCCAGTACTTC. Using reference TRBV2 and TRBJ2-5 for the parts outside the CDR3, the full variable domain is EPEVTQTPSHQVTQMGQEVILRCVPISNHLYFYWYRQILGQKVEFLVSFYNNEISEKSEIFDDQFSVERPDGSNFTLKIRSTKLEDSAMYFCASSEGLAGGETQYFGPGTRLLVL.